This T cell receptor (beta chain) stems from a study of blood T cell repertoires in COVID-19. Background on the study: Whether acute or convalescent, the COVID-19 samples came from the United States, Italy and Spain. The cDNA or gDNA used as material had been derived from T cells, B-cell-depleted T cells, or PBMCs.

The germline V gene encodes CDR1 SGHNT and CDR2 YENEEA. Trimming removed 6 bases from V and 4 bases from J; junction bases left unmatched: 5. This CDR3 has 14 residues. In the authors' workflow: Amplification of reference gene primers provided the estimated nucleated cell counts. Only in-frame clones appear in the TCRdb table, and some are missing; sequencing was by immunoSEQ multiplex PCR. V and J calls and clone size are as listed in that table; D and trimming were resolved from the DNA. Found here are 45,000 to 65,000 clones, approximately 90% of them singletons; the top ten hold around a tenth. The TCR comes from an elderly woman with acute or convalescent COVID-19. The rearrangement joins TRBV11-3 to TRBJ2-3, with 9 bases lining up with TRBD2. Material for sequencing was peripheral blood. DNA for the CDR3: TGTGCCAGCAGACTTAGCGGGAGAGCAGATACGCAGTATTTT. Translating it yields CASRLSGRADTQYF.